The text below deals with one T cell receptor (beta chain). The specificity of this receptor is unknown. No much larger clone is present one base from it, and per-base qualities are unavailable. This entry comes from a study of blood T cell repertoires in COVID-19 (dated by TCRdb to the early 2020s). Study-level background: Collaborator samples came from the United States, Italy and Spain and covered acute and convalescent phases of COVID-19. The prospective study material was composed of cDNA or gDNA derived from T cells, B-cell-depleted T cells, or PBMCs. The dataset comprised deeply sampled blood TCRbeta repertoires from subjects exposed to, actively infected with, or recovered from COVID-19. The repertoires were released in a freely available public database meant as a resource for research on the immune response to SARS-CoV-2. Samples came from the ongoing ImmuneRACE study (first 160 participants) plus 1,254 subjects from 6 global collaborators. Sample metadata almost always included a de-identified subject ID, COVID-19 status, age in years and sex. Where available, HLA class I and class II types were obtained from metadata supplied by the sample provider rather than from assay-based typing. What the work shows at the level of the full study, not this receptor alone: The amount of clinical and demographic metadata varied by source and participant and was provided uncurated.

The collaborating institutions used their own protocols to collect whole blood in K2EDTA tubes. For TCRbeta analysis, collaborators shipped samples as frozen whole blood, isolated PBMCs, or DNA extracted from either of those sample types. TCRbeta CDR3 regions were amplified from genomic DNA using the immunoSEQ Assay, a bias-controlled multiplex PCR. The study's processing was this. The number of nucleated cells in each sample was estimated from the amplification of reference gene primers within the assay. To quantify the absolute abundance of each unique TCRbeta CDR3 rearrangement, sequence reads were collapsed and filtered. Productive Simpson clonality was computed per sample as the square root of Simpson's diversity index over productive rearrangements. The source is immuneACCESS, and TCRdb retained only in-frame sequences with V and J called. Part of the clones is not carried over; for the studies checked, unresolved V genes explain less than half of this, and the remainder is unexplained. From that table come the V and J calls and clone size; the DNA was used to work out D and trimming. The sample table contains about 120,000 clones; only one count was recorded for around 80% of them. Jointly, the top ten make up 4% of the sample.

The sequenced sample was peripheral blood. The sequence derives from an elderly woman with acute or convalescent COVID-19.

The CDR3 protein sequence reads: CAIRRSGTHTDTQYF. At the DNA level, the sequence is TGTGCCATCAGACGCTCCGGGACTCACACAGATACGCAGTATTTT. The V gene is TRBV10-3 and the J gene is TRBJ2-3; matching of 6 bases hints at TRBD2 as the D gene. CDR1 ENHRY and CDR2 SYGVKD were looked up in the germline V gene. The CDR3 numbers 15 residues from cysteine through phenylalanine. This entry keeps only the CDR3 DNA: 45 bases, framed from base 1. The V and J ends are trimmed by 6 bases and 2 bases, leaving 15 bases between them.